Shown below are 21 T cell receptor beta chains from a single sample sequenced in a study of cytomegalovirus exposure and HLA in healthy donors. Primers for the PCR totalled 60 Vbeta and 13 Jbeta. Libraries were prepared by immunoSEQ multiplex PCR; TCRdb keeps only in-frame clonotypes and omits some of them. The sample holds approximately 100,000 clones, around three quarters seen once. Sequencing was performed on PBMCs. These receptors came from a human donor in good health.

CDR3 residues: CASSRPGTRSLGEQYF. For the CDR3, the DNA is TGTGCCAGCAGCCGACCCGGGACTAGAAGTCTCGGCGAGCAGTACTTC. This chain joins TRBV14 and TRBJ2-7; TRBD2 matches at 8 bases. V lost 4 bases to trimming and J lost 6 bases; unmatched junction nucleotides: 14. The germline CDR1 and CDR2 sequences are SGHDN and FVKESK. The CDR3 covers 16 residues.

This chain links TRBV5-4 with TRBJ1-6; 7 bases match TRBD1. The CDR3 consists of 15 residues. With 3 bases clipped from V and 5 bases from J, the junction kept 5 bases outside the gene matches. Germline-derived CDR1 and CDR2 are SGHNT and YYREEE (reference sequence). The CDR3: CASSSIRGNNSPLHF. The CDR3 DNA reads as TGTGCCAGCAGCTCAATCAGGGGGAATAATTCACCCCTCCACTTT. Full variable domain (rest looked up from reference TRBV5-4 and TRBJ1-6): ETGVTQSPTHLIKTRGQQVTLRCSSQSGHNTVSWYQQALGQGPQFIFQYYREEENGRGNFPPRFSGLQFPNYSSELNVNALELDDSALYLCASSSIRGNNSPLHFGNGTRLTVT.

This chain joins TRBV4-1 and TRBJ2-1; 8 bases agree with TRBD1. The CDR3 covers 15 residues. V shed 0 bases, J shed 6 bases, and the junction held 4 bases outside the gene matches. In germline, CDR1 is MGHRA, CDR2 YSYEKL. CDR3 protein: CASSQDLTGGNEQFF. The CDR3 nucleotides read TGCGCCAGCAGCCAAGATCTCACAGGGGGCAATGAGCAGTTCTTC.

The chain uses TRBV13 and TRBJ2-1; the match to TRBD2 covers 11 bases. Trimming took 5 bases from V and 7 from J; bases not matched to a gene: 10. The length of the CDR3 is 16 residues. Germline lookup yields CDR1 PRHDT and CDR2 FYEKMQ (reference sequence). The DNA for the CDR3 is TGTGCCAGCAGCAACAGAGGTAGCGGGGGGGCTAATGAGCAGTTCTTC. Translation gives CASSNRGSGGANEQFF.

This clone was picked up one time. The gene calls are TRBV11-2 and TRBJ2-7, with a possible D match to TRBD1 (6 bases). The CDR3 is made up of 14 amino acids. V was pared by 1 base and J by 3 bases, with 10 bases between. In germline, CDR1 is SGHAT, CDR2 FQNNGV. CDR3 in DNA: TGTGCCAGCAGCTTAGTTGGGGACAACTACGAGCAGTACTTC. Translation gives CASSLVGDNYEQYF.

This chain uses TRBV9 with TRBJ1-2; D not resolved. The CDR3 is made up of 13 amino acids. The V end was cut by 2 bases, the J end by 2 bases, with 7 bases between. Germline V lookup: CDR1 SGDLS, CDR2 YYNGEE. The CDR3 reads CASSVGVNYGYTF. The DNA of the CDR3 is TGTGCCAGCAGCGTTGGAGTGAACTATGGCTACACCTTC.

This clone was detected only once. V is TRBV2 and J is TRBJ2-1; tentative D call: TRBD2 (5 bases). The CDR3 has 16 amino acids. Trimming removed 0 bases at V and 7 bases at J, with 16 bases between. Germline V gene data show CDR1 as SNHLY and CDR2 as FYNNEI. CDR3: CASSEASGTGRNEQFF. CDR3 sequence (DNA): TGTGCCAGCAGTGAAGCGAGCGGAACCGGAAGGAATGAGCAGTTCTTC.

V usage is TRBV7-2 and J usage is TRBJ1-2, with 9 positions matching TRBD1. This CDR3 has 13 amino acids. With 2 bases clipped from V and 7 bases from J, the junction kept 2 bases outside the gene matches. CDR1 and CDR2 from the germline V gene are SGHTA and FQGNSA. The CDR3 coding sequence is TGTGCCAGCAGCTTAACGACAGGGGGTGGCTACACCTTC. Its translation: CASSLTTGGGYTF. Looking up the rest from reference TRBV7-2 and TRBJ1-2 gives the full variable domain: GAGVSQSPSNKVTEKGKDVELRCDPISGHTALYWYRQSLGQGLEFLIYFQGNSAPDKSGLPSDRFSAERTGGSVSTLTIQRTQQEDSAVYLCASSLTTGGGYTFGSGTRLTVV.

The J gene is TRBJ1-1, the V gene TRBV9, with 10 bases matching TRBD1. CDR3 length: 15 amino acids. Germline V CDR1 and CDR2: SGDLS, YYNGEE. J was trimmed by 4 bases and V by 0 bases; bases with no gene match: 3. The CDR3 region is CASSVGGTGATEAFF. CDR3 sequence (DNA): TGTGCCAGCAGCGTAGGGGGGACAGGGGCCACTGAAGCTTTCTTT.

The CDR3 is CASSPAGAFGGKLFF. The CDR3 DNA follows: TGTGCCAGCAGTCCGGCAGGGGCTTTTGGTGGGAAACTGTTTTTT. V gene TRBV27 combines with J gene TRBJ1-4, with D perhaps TRBD1 (6 bases). Germline lookup yields CDR1 MNHEY and CDR2 SMNVEV (reference sequence). The V end was cut by 5 bases, the J end by 11 bases, with 21 bases between. The CDR3 contains 15 residues.

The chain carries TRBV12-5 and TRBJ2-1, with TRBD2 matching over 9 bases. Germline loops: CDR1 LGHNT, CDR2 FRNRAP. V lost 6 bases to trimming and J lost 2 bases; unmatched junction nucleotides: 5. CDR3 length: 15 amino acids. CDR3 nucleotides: TGTGCTAGTGGACGCCTAGCGGGGCCCTACAATGAGCAGTTCTTC. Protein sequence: CASGRLAGPYNEQFF.

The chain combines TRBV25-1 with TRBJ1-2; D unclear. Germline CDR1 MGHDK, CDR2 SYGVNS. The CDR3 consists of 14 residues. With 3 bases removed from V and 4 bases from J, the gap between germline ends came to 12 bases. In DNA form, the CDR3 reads TGTGCCAGCAGTGATTTTGGCCGAAGCTATGGCTACACCTTC. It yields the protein CASSDFGRSYGYTF.

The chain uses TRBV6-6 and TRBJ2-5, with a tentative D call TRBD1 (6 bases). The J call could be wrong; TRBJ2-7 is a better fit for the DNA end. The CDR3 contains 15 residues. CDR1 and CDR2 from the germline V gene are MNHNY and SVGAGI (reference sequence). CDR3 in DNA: TGTGCCAGCAGTTACTCGGGGGCTATAGCCTACGAGCAGTACTTC. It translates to CASSYSGAIAYEQYF.

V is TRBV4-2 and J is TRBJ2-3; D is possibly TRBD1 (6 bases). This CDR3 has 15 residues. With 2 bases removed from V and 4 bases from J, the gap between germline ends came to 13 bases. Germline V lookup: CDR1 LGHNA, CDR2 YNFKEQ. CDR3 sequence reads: CASSQIQGFADTQYF. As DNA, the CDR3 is TGTGCCAGCAGCCAAATACAGGGTTTCGCAGATACGCAGTATTTT.

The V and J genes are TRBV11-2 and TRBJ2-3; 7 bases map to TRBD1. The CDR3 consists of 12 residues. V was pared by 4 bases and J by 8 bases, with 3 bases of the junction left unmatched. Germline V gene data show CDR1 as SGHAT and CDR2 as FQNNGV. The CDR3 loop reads CASSSYRGTQYF. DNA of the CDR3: TGTGCCAGCAGCTCGTACAGGGGTACGCAGTATTTT.

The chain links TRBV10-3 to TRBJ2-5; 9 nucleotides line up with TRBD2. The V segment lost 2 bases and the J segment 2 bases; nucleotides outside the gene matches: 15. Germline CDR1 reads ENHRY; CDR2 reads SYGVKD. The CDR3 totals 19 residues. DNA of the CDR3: TGTGCCATCAGTGAGCCCGGCGGGTACGCGGGAGGGCGTCAAGAGACCCAGTACTTC. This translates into CAISEPGGYAGGRQETQYF.

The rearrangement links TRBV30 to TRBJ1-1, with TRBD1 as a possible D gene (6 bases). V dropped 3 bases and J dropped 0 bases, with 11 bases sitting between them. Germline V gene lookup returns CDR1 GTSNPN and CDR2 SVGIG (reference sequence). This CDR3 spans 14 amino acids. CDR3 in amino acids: CAWRPRGLNTEAFF. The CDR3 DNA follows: TGTGCCTGGAGACCCAGGGGATTGAACACTGAAGCTTTCTTT.

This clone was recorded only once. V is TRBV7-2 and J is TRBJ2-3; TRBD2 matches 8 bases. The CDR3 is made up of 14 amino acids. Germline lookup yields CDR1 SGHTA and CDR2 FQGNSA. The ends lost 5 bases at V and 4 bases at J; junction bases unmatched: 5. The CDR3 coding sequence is TGTGCCAGCAGCCGCCGGACTAGCTCAGATACGCAGTATTTT. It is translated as CASSRRTSSDTQYF. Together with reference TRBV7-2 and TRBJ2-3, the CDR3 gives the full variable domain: GAGVSQSPSNKVTEKGKDVELRCDPISGHTALYWYRQSLGQGLEFLIYFQGNSAPDKSGLPSDRFSAERTGGSVSTLTIQRTQQEDSAVYLCASSRRTSSDTQYFGPGTRLTVL.

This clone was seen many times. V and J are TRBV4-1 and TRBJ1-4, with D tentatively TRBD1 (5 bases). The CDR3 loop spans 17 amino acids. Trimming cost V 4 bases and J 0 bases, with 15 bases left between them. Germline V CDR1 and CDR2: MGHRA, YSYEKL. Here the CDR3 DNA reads TGCGCCAGCAGCCCCCGGGACTTACCTGCAACTAATGAAAAACTGTTTTTT. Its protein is CASSPRDLPATNEKLFF.

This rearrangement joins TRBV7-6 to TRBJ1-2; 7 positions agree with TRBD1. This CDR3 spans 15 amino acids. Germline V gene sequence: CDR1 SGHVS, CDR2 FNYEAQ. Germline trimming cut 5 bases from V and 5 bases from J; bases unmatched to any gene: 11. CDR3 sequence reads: CASSPLEGAAYGYTF. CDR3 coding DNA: TGTGCCAGCAGCCCTCTTGAGGGGGCTGCATATGGCTACACCTTC.

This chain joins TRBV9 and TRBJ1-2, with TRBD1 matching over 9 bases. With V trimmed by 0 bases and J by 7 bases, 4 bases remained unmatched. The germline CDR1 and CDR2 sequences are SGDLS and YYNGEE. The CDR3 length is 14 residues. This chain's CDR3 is CASSVALTGGGYTF. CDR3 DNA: TGTGCCAGCAGCGTAGCCCTGACAGGGGGTGGCTACACCTTC.